These 17 T cell receptor beta chains were sequenced from one sample in a study of breast tumors, draining lymph nodes, adjacent tissues. Samples came from axillary lymph nodes draining the breast cancer. Each CDR3 protein gets one entry after TCRdb re-called the multiplex PCR reads with MiXCR. This table has some 200,000 distinct CDR3 sequences, roughly 31% appearing once. Input material: axillary lymph node tissue. These receptors were collected from a female donor with breast cancer. Some clones in this sample may be carry-over from other donors' samples.

In its sample, this clonotype was seen many times. The V call is TRBV4-1, the J call TRBJ2-7, with 8 bases identical to TRBD1. Germline V CDR1 and CDR2: MGHRA, YSYEKL. With 2 bases clipped from V and 5 bases from J, the junction kept 5 bases outside the gene matches. The CDR3 extends over 14 amino acids. DNA of the CDR3: TGCGCCAGCAGCCAACTCACAGGGGGAAACGAGCAGTACTTC. This translates into CASSQLTGGNEQYF.

This clonotype was found many times. The chain employs TRBV18 and TRBJ1-6, with 10 bases that match TRBD1. The ends lost 2 bases at V and 10 bases at J; junction bases unmatched: 2. Germline V gives CDR1 KGHSH, CDR2 LQKENI. The CDR3 totals 14 residues. Here the CDR3 reads CASSPETGGSPLHF. In nucleotides, the CDR3 is TGTGCCAGCTCACCAGAGACAGGGGGCTCACCCCTCCACTTT.

This clonotype has at least ten counts. The rearrangement links TRBV12-3 or TRBV12-4 to TRBJ2-1; a possible D gene is TRBD2 (6 bases). The CDR3 is 15 residues long. Trimming took off 5 bases at V and 4 bases at J, with 15 bases between the two ends. The CDR3 DNA reads as TGTGCCAGCAGTCCCGGGTTAGCGGATTACAATGAGCAGTTCTTC. This translates into CASSPGLADYNEQFF.

The chain carries TRBV6-5 and TRBJ1-2; possibly TRBD1 for D (6 bases). Trimming removed 4 bases at V and 4 bases at J, with 13 bases between. The length of the CDR3 is 14 residues. Germline-derived CDR1 and CDR2 are MNHEY and SVGAGI. The CDR3 sequence is CASSSAGGPYGYTF. In nucleotides, the CDR3 is TGTGCCAGCAGTTCCGCGGGGGGGCCCTATGGCTACACCTTC.

In regard to this clonotype: Mismatch with germline at one junction end may stem from a read error. This sequence joins TRBV12-3 or TRBV12-4 and TRBJ2-7, with D perhaps TRBD1 or TRBD2 (5 bases each). The CDR3 loop spans 14 amino acids. The chain's CDR3 is CASSLARPGAERYF. In DNA, the CDR3 is TGTGCCAGCAGTTTAGCGCGTCCCGGGGCCGAGCGGTACTTC.

This clonotype was seen a handful of times. CDR3 amino acids: CSARLAGGKGSYNEQFF. DNA for the CDR3: TGCAGTGCTCGACTAGCGGGGGGGAAGGGCTCCTACAATGAGCAGTTCTTC. The chain carries TRBV20-1 and TRBJ2-1, with 14 bases matching TRBD2. The ends lost 5 bases at V and 0 bases at J; junction bases unmatched: 6. CDR1 DFQATT and CDR2 SNEGSKA come from the germline V gene (reference sequence). The CDR3 is 17 amino acids.

This clonotype was picked up many times. Here the CDR3 DNA reads TGCAGCGTTGGAAAGGGCCACCTCTCCTACAATGAGCAGTTCTTC. Translated, it gives CSVGKGHLSYNEQFF. The V call is TRBV29-1, the J call TRBJ2-1; D is undetermined. The CDR3 is made up of 15 amino acids. Trimming cost V 4 bases and J 0 bases, with 13 bases left between them. Germline loops: CDR1 SQVTM, CDR2 ANQGSEA.

At least ten counts were recorded for this clonotype. The V gene is TRBV10-2, the J gene TRBJ1-5; D is perhaps TRBD1 (5 bases). V lost 6 bases, J lost 3 bases, and 9 bases lay in between. In germline, CDR1 is WSHSY, CDR2 SAAADI. This CDR3 is 13 amino acids long. The DNA for the CDR3 is TGCGCCAGCAGAGACAGCATCAATCAGCCCCAGCATTTT. Translating it yields CASRDSINQPQHF.

Only one count was recorded for this clonotype. A much larger clonotype is one base distant, so this may be a read error. The chain carries TRBV12-3 or TRBV12-4 and TRBJ2-2; D tentatively fits TRBD1 or TRBD2 (5 bases each). The CDR3 is 14 residues long. As DNA, the CDR3 is TGTGGCAGCAGTTTTGACAGCGGAGCCGGGGAGCTGTTTTTT. It codes for CGSSFDSGAGELFF.

A word on this clonotype: A read error may be the cause here, since a much bigger clone is one base away. The gene calls are TRBV28 and TRBJ2-7; D not resolved. Germline V lookup: CDR1 MDHEN, CDR2 SYDVKM. V lost 11 bases, J lost 1 base, and 18 bases lay in between. The CDR3 is made up of 14 amino acids. The CDR3 loop reads CAGIDFGSSYEQYF. CDR3 in DNA: TGTGCCGGCATCGACTTCGGGTCTTCCTACGAGCAGTACTTC.

This clonotype was recorded many times. The V call is TRBV20-1, the J call TRBJ2-1, with 9 bases matching TRBD2. The CDR3 has 14 amino acids. The germline V gene has CDR1 DFQATT and CDR2 SNEGSKA (reference sequence). J lost 9 bases, V lost 1 base, and 7 bases had no gene match. CDR3 protein: CSARVSGRGGEQFF. CDR3 sequence (DNA): TGCAGTGCTAGAGTTAGCGGGAGAGGCGGTGAGCAGTTCTTC.

The rearrangement links TRBV6-6 to TRBJ1-1; 7 bases are shared with TRBD1. Germline CDR1 reads MNHNY; CDR2 reads SVGAGI (reference sequence). Trimming took 6 bases from V and 3 from J; bases not matched to a gene: 10. This CDR3 region has 15 residues. CDR3 in amino acids: CASRTTLTGDTEAFF. CDR3 sequence (DNA): TGTGCCAGCAGAACAACTTTAACAGGGGACACTGAAGCTTTCTTT.

This clonotype was seen repeatedly, ten times or more. This rearrangement joins TRBV7-9 to TRBJ1-1; D is perhaps TRBD1 (6 bases). Looked up from germline, CDR1 is SEHNR and CDR2 is FQNEAQ (reference sequence). The V and J ends lost 5 bases and 4 bases respectively, with 11 bases between them. The CDR3 is 13 residues long. The CDR3 region is CASSLGGTTEAFF. The CDR3, as DNA: TGTGCCAGCAGCCTAGGGGGGACCACTGAAGCTTTCTTT.

This clonotype showed up just a few times. The J gene is TRBJ1-5, the V gene TRBV6-1; a possible D gene is TRBD1 (5 bases). Germline V gene sequence: CDR1 MNHNS, CDR2 SASEGT. V was clipped by 2 bases and J by 1 base, with 9 bases between them. The CDR3 spans 15 residues. In DNA, the CDR3 is TGTGCCAGCAGTGAACGAGGGGTCAGCAATCAGCCCCAGCATTTT. Translating it yields CASSERGVSNQPQHF.

This chain links TRBV20-1 with TRBJ2-7; TRBD1 might be the D (6 bases). Germline assignment: CDR1 DFQATT and CDR2 SNEGSKA (reference sequence). The CDR3 consists of 13 residues. V lost 6 bases and J 5 bases, leaving 17 bases between the germline ends. CDR3 nucleotides: TGCAGTGCCCGAAGAGGGGGTCGTAACGAGCAGTACTTC. This encodes CSARRGGRNEQYF.

The table lists this clonotype with many counts. The chain is built from TRBV19 and TRBJ1-4; tentative D call: TRBD1 (5 bases). With 7 bases removed from V and 6 bases from J, the gap between germline ends came to 9 bases. In germline, CDR1 is LNHDA, CDR2 SQIVND (reference sequence). CDR3 size: 12 residues. DNA of the CDR3: TGTGCCAGTACCGGGACGGATGAAAAACTGTTTTTT. Its translation is CASTGTDEKLFF.

The gene calls are TRBV7-3 and TRBJ1-4, with 8 bases fitting TRBD1. J gave up 8 bases and V 5 bases, and 7 bases lay outside the gene matches. The CDR3 covers 14 residues. Germline CDR1 and CDR2: SGHTA and FQGTGA. The CDR3 nucleotides are TGTGCCAGCAGCCTCACAGGGGGGGAAGAAAAACTGTTTTTT. This codes for CASSLTGGEEKLFF.